The rows below give T cell receptor beta chains drawn from one sample of a study of blood T cell repertoires in COVID-19. Clones were read by immunoSEQ multiplex PCR, and TCRdb kept only the in-frame ones, dropping some. The sample carries 200,000 or so clones, roughly four fifths recorded once. Sequenced input: peripheral blood. The receptors derive from a woman aged 25 to 39 who had recovered from COVID-19. The CDR3 runs from the conserved cysteine through the conserved F or W. Fields, in order: V gene, J gene, clone size, D gene, CDR3 protein, CDR3 DNA. A D gene is named only where the DNA matches it firmly. Only part of the rows carry a size: once, few, many, or a class if the clone is expanded.

V gene: TRBV7-9; J gene: TRBJ1-4; clone size: -; D gene: -; CDR3 protein: CASNSDTPAEKLFF; CDR3 DNA: TGTGCCAGCAACTCCGACACCCCGGCGGAAAAACTGTTTTTT
V gene: TRBV19; J gene: TRBJ2-7; clone size: -; D gene: -; CDR3 protein: CASSPRDGGTYEQYF; CDR3 DNA: TGTGCCAGTAGTCCTCGGGACGGCGGGACCTACGAGCAGTACTTC
V gene: TRBV14; J gene: TRBJ1-6; clone size: -; D gene: TRBD1; CDR3 protein: CASSQKQGLGSPLHF; CDR3 DNA: TGTGCCAGCAGCCAGAAACAGGGGTTAGGATCACCCCTCCACTTT
V gene: TRBV27; J gene: TRBJ2-3; clone size: -; D gene: -; CDR3 protein: CASLGRTGTVAF; CDR3 DNA: TGTGCCAGCTTGGGGCGGACGGGTACAGTTGCTTTT
V gene: TRBV3-1/TRBV3-2; J gene: TRBJ2-3; clone size: -; D gene: TRBD2; CDR3 protein: CASRDSSGRVDTQYF; CDR3 DNA: TGTGCCAGCAGGGATTCTAGCGGGAGGGTGGATACGCAGTATTTT
V gene: TRBV29-1; J gene: TRBJ2-1; clone size: -; D gene: TRBD1; CDR3 protein: CSVHRGTVYNEQFF; CDR3 DNA: TGCAGCGTCCACAGGGGCACCGTCTACAATGAGCAGTTCTTC
V gene: TRBV27; J gene: TRBJ2-7; clone size: -; D gene: TRBD1; CDR3 protein: CASSLGGQQAYEQYF; CDR3 DNA: TGTGCCAGCAGTTTAGGGGGACAGCAAGCCTACGAGCAGTACTTC
V gene: TRBV10-3; J gene: TRBJ2-3; clone size: -; D gene: -; CDR3 protein: CAISTSNPGLMQGTQYF; CDR3 DNA: TGTGCCATCAGTACGTCCAATCCGGGACTAATGCAGGGGACGCAGTATTTT
V gene: TRBV2; J gene: TRBJ2-7; clone size: -; D gene: -; CDR3 protein: CASSYTTDEQYF; CDR3 DNA: TGTGCCAGCAGCTACACGACAGACGAGCAGTACTTC
V gene: TRBV7-2; J gene: TRBJ2-1; clone size: -; D gene: -; CDR3 protein: CASSALTRGNEQFF; CDR3 DNA: TGTGCCAGCAGCGCCCTGACTAGAGGCAATGAGCAGTTCTTC
V gene: TRBV19; J gene: TRBJ2-2; clone size: -; D gene: TRBD2; CDR3 protein: CASRRGQRESTGELFF; CDR3 DNA: TGTGCCAGTAGAAGGGGCCAGCGGGAGAGCACCGGGGAGCTGTTTTTT
V gene: TRBV24-1; J gene: TRBJ2-3; clone size: -; D gene: TRBD2; CDR3 protein: CATSVPGRITDTQYF; CDR3 DNA: TGTGCCACCAGTGTTCCCGGGAGGATCACAGATACGCAGTATTTT
V gene: TRBV14; J gene: TRBJ2-3; clone size: -; D gene: -; CDR3 protein: CASSQASRAPVRTDTQYF; CDR3 DNA: TGTGCCAGCAGCCAAGCTTCCAGGGCACCCGTGAGAACAGATACGCAGTATTTT
V gene: TRBV10-2; J gene: TRBJ1-5; clone size: -; D gene: -; CDR3 protein: CASSPGGVRPQHF; CDR3 DNA: TGCGCCAGCAGCCCCGGCGGCGTCAGGCCCCAGCATTTT
V gene: TRBV10-2; J gene: TRBJ1-5; clone size: -; D gene: -; CDR3 protein: CASSEAENNQPQHF; CDR3 DNA: TGCGCCAGCAGTGAAGCGGAAAACAATCAGCCCCAGCATTTT
V gene: TRBV6-5; J gene: TRBJ2-7; clone size: -; D gene: TRBD1; CDR3 protein: CASSRTGTQLYEQYF; CDR3 DNA: TGTGCCAGCAGTCGGACAGGGACACAGCTCTACGAGCAGTACTTC
V gene: TRBV10-2; J gene: TRBJ1-1; clone size: -; D gene: -; CDR3 protein: CASSEQGTNTEAFF; CDR3 DNA: TGCGCCAGCAGTGAGCAGGGGACGAACACTGAAGCTTTCTTT
V gene: TRBV6-5; J gene: TRBJ2-7; clone size: -; D gene: -; CDR3 protein: CASSFGRDNYEQYF; CDR3 DNA: TGTGCCAGCAGTTTCGGCCGGGACAACTACGAGCAGTACTTC
V gene: TRBV5-5; J gene: TRBJ2-1; clone size: -; D gene: TRBD1; CDR3 protein: CASSQTGFNEQFF; CDR3 DNA: TGTGCCAGCAGCCAGACAGGGTTTAATGAGCAGTTCTTC
V gene: TRBV28; J gene: TRBJ1-1; clone size: -; D gene: TRBD1; CDR3 protein: CASSSTPTGDGNTEAFF; CDR3 DNA: TGTGCCAGCAGTTCTACACCGACAGGGGATGGGAACACTGAAGCTTTCTTT
V gene: TRBV29-1; J gene: TRBJ2-3; clone size: once; D gene: -; CDR3 protein: CSVEDLPRGTDTQYF; CDR3 DNA: TGCAGCGTTGAAGATCTACCCCGAGGTACAGATACGCAGTATTTT
V gene: TRBV7-6; J gene: TRBJ2-4; clone size: -; D gene: TRBD2; CDR3 protein: CASSSGLGSQYF; CDR3 DNA: TGTGCCAGCAGCTCCGGACTAGGATCTCAGTACTTC
V gene: TRBV6-5; J gene: TRBJ2-5; clone size: -; D gene: TRBD1; CDR3 protein: CASSTGTGQETQYF; CDR3 DNA: TGTGCCAGCTCGACCGGGACAGGGCAAGAGACCCAGTACTTC
V gene: TRBV12-2; J gene: TRBJ2-1; clone size: -; D gene: -; CDR3 protein: CASRSTSGVGHEQFF; CDR3 DNA: TGTGCAAGTCGCTCGACTAGCGGGGTTGGCCATGAGCAGTTCTTC
V gene: TRBV3-1/TRBV3-2; J gene: TRBJ2-7; clone size: -; D gene: TRBD2; CDR3 protein: CASSQALAGVGYEQYF; CDR3 DNA: TGTGCCAGCAGCCAAGCGCTAGCGGGAGTAGGGTACGAGCAGTACTTC
V gene: TRBV6-5; J gene: TRBJ2-1; clone size: -; D gene: -; CDR3 protein: CASQGTYYNEQFF; CDR3 DNA: TGTGCCTCTCAAGGGACATATTACAATGAGCAGTTCTTC
V gene: TRBV5-1; J gene: TRBJ1-4; clone size: -; D gene: TRBD1; CDR3 protein: CASSAAGTGGVGLFF; CDR3 DNA: TGCGCCAGCAGCGCGGCCGGGACAGGAGGAGTGGGACTGTTTTTT
V gene: TRBV7-6; J gene: TRBJ1-3; clone size: -; D gene: -; CDR3 protein: CASSVQGWAGNTIYF; CDR3 DNA: TGTGCCAGCAGCGTACAGGGCTGGGCTGGAAACACCATATATTTT
V gene: TRBV7-2; J gene: TRBJ2-5; clone size: -; D gene: -; CDR3 protein: CASSSTSVGWETQYF; CDR3 DNA: TGTGCCAGCAGCTCAACCTCGGTGGGCTGGGAGACCCAGTACTTC
V gene: TRBV6-5; J gene: TRBJ2-2; clone size: -; D gene: -; CDR3 protein: CASRQRESGELFF; CDR3 DNA: TGTGCCAGCAGACAGAGAGAATCCGGGGAGCTGTTTTTT
V gene: TRBV30; J gene: TRBJ1-4; clone size: -; D gene: -; CDR3 protein: CAWSVRWGRGEKLFF; CDR3 DNA: TGTGCCTGGAGTGTACGATGGGGGCGAGGAGAAAAACTGTTTTTT
V gene: TRBV19; J gene: TRBJ2-2; clone size: -; D gene: -; CDR3 protein: CASSIRADAGELFF; CDR3 DNA: TGTGCCAGTAGTATCAGGGCCGACGCCGGGGAGCTGTTTTTT
V gene: TRBV5-1; J gene: TRBJ2-6; clone size: -; D gene: TRBD1; CDR3 protein: CAGARDSGFFSGANVLTF; CDR3 DNA: TGCGCCGGAGCCCGGGACAGCGGCTTTTTCTCTGGGGCCAACGTCCTGACTTTC
V gene: TRBV7-9; J gene: TRBJ1-6; clone size: -; D gene: -; CDR3 protein: CASSPREVNSPLHF; CDR3 DNA: TGTGCCAGCAGCCCCAGGGAGGTGAATTCACCCCTCCACTTT
V gene: TRBV5-4; J gene: TRBJ2-7; clone size: -; D gene: -; CDR3 protein: CASSLRAGQSYEQYF; CDR3 DNA: TGTGCCAGCAGCTTAAGGGCCGGACAGTCCTACGAGCAGTACTTC
V gene: TRBV28; J gene: TRBJ2-1; clone size: -; D gene: -; CDR3 protein: CASSLSRGNEQFF; CDR3 DNA: TGTGCCAGCAGTTTATCCAGGGGCAATGAGCAGTTCTTC
V gene: TRBV7-9; J gene: TRBJ2-1; clone size: -; D gene: -; CDR3 protein: CASSSTSGGQYNEQFF; CDR3 DNA: TGTGCCAGCAGCTCCACCAGCGGTGGCCAGTATAATGAGCAGTTCTTC
V gene: TRBV3-1/TRBV3-2; J gene: TRBJ2-1; clone size: -; D gene: TRBD1; CDR3 protein: CASSPGTVRYNEQFF; CDR3 DNA: TGTGCCAGCAGCCCCGGGACAGTTCGTTACAATGAGCAGTTCTTC
V gene: TRBV9; J gene: TRBJ2-1; clone size: -; D gene: TRBD2; CDR3 protein: CASSDSGRVTNEQFF; CDR3 DNA: TGTGCCAGCAGCGACAGCGGGAGGGTAACCAATGAGCAGTTCTTC
V gene: TRBV7-9; J gene: TRBJ2-1; clone size: once; D gene: -; CDR3 protein: CASRAYNEQFF; CDR3 DNA: TGTGCCAGCCGGGCCTACAATGAGCAGTTCTTC